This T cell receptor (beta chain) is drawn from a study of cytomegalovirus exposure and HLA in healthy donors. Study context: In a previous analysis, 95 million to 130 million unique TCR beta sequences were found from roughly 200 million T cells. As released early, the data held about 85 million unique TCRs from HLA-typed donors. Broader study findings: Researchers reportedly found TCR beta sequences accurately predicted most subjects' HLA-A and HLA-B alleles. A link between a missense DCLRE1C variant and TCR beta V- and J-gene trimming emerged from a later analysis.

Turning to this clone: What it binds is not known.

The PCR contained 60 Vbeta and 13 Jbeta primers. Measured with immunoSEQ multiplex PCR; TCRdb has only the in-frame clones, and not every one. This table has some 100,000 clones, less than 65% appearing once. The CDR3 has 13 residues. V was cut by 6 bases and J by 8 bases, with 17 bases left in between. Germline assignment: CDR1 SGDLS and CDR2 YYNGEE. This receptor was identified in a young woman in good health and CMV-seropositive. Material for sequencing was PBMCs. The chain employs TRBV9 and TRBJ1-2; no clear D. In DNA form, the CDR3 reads TGTGCCAGCAACCCTGTGACGGGTCGAGGCTACACCTTC. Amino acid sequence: CASNPVTGRGYTF.